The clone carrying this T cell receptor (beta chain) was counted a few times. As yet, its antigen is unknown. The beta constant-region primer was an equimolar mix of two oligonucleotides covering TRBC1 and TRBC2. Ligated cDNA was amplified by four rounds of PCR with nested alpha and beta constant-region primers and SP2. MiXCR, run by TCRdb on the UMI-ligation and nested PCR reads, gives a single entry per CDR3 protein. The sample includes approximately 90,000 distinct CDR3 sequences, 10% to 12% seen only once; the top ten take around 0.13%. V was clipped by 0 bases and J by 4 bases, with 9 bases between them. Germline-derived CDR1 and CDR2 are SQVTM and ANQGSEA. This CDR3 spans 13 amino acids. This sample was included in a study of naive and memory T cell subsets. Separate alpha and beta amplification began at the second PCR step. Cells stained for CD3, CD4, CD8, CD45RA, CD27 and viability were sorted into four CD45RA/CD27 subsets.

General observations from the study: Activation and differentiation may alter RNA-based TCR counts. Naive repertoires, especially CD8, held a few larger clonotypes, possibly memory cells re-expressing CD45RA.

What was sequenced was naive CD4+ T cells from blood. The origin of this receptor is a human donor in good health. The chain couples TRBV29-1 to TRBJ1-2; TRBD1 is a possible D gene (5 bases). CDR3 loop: CSVEDPRVYGYTF. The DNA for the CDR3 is TGCAGCGTTGAAGATCCCAGGGTCTATGGCTACACCTTC. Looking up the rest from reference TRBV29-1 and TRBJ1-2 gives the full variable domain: SAVISQKPSRDICQRGTSLTIQCQVDSQVTMMFWYRQQPGQSLTLIATANQGSEATYESGFVIDKFPISRPNLTFSTLTVSNMSPEDSSIYLCSVEDPRVYGYTFGSGTRLTVV.